The 26 T cell receptor beta chains below all came from one sample that was sequenced in a study of cytomegalovirus exposure and HLA in healthy donors. Sequencing was performed with immunoSEQ multiplex PCR; in TCRdb, only in-frame clones are kept and a portion is missing. The sample holds 95,000 to 150,000 clones; over 85% are singletons and the top ten take 1.5% to 2%. The sample comprised PBMCs. Receptor source: a woman between 18 and 30 years old in good health and CMV-seronegative.

The gene calls are TRBV10-3 and TRBJ1-2, with a tentative D call TRBD1 (6 bases). Trimming removed 3 bases from V and 8 bases from J, with 13 bases in between. Looked up from germline, CDR1 is ENHRY and CDR2 is SYGVKD. CDR3 length: 13 residues. CDR3 in DNA: TGTGCCATCAGTGAACTCACAGGGTACGGCTACACCTTC. Translated, it gives CAISELTGYGYTF.

This chain links TRBV9 with TRBJ1-1; weak D call: TRBD1 (6 bases). The CDR3 length is 15 residues. Trimming stripped 0 bases from V and 5 bases from J, with 14 bases between. From germline, CDR1 is SGDLS and CDR2 YYNGEE. CDR3 DNA sequence: TGTGCCAGCAGCGTAGAGCAGGGGAAGGGGACTGAAGCTTTCTTT. This gives the protein CASSVEQGKGTEAFF. Full variable domain (missing parts from reference TRBV9 and TRBJ1-1): DSGVTQTPKHLITATGQRVTLRCSPRSGDLSVYWYQQSLDQGLQFLIQYYNGEERAKGNILERFSAQQFPDLHSELNLSSLELGDSALYFCASSVEQGKGTEAFFGQGTRLTVV.

This chain connects TRBV13 to TRBJ2-7, with 8 bases lining up with TRBD1. CDR1 PRHDT and CDR2 FYEKMQ come from the germline V gene (reference sequence). J was trimmed by 8 bases and V by 0 bases; bases with no gene match: 9. The CDR3 has 15 amino acids. As DNA, the CDR3 is TGTGCCAGCAGCTTAGGCTTGCGGACAGGGAATAAGCAGTACTTC. Translation: CASSLGLRTGNKQYF.

J is TRBJ2-4 and V is TRBV11-2; TRBD1 aligns across 10 bases. Trimming at V came to 0 bases and at J to 10 bases, leaving 9 bases not matched to a gene. Germline CDR1 SGHAT, CDR2 FQNNGV. This CDR3 region has 16 residues. CDR3 in amino acids: CASSLEVRTGGTIQYF. CDR3 nucleotide sequence: TGTGCCAGCAGCTTAGAGGTTAGGACAGGGGGGACGATTCAGTACTTC. Together with reference TRBV11-2 and TRBJ2-4, the CDR3 gives the full variable domain: EAGVAQSPRYKIIEKRQSVAFWCNPISGHATLYWYQQILGQGPKLLIQFQNNGVVDDSQLPKDRFSAERLKGVDSTLKIQPAKLEDSAVYLCASSLEVRTGGTIQYFGAGTRLSVL.

The sample holds a few counts of this clone. The rearrangement links TRBV9 to TRBJ1-1, with a possible D match to TRBD1 (6 bases). This CDR3 contains 14 residues. Between the trimmed V and J ends, which lost 1 base and 4 bases, there was a span of 11 bases. Germline values: CDR1 SGDLS, CDR2 YYNGEE. The CDR3, as DNA: TGTGCCAGCAGCGTATCGGGGACAAGCACTGAAGCTTTCTTT. This encodes CASSVSGTSTEAFF.

The rearrangement links TRBV30 to TRBJ2-4; 8 bases align to TRBD2. With V trimmed by 2 bases and J by 6 bases, 12 bases remained unmatched. The CDR3 sequence is 16 residues long. CDR1 and CDR2 from the germline V gene are GTSNPN and SVGIG (reference sequence). As DNA, the CDR3 is TGTGCCTGGAGTACGGGACTAGTTTTTTGGGGAAACATTCAGTACTTC. Amino acid sequence: CAWSTGLVFWGNIQYF.

As regards this clone: This sample also contains other DNA sequences that code for the same CDR3. This sequence joins TRBV7-3 and TRBJ2-1, with 12 bases that match TRBD2. The CDR3 contains 15 residues. With 4 bases clipped from V and 5 bases from J, the junction kept 3 bases outside the gene matches. Germline-derived CDR1 and CDR2 are SGHTA and FQGTGA. The DNA for the CDR3 is TGTGCCAGCAGCTCAGGACTAGCGGGAAACAATGAGCAGTTCTTC. Amino acids: CASSSGLAGNNEQFF.

The chain uses TRBV4-2 and TRBJ2-7; 10 nucleotides align to TRBD2. The CDR3 is made up of 14 amino acids. V gave up 3 bases and J gave up 6 bases; unmatched junction bases: 5. Germline CDR1 LGHNA, CDR2 YNFKEQ. The CDR3 loop is CASSQDTSGVEQYF. CDR3 sequence (DNA): TGTGCCAGCAGCCAGGATACTAGCGGGGTCGAGCAGTACTTC.

This CDR3 reads CASSPTRGGMPSGANVLTF. CDR3 DNA: TGTGCCAGCAGCCCTACGCGAGGAGGGATGCCCTCTGGGGCCAACGTCCTGACTTTC. The gene calls are TRBV7-6 and TRBJ2-6, with a tentative D call TRBD2 (6 bases). V lost 5 bases and J 0 bases, leaving 20 bases between the germline ends. CDR3 size: 19 residues. The germline CDR1 and CDR2 sequences are SGHVS and FNYEAQ.

V and J are TRBV19 and TRBJ1-5; 12 bases fit TRBD1. The V segment lost 11 bases and the J segment 7 bases; nucleotides outside the gene matches: 6. This CDR3 is built from 13 residues. CDR1 and CDR2 from the germline V gene are LNHDA and SQIVND (reference sequence). CDR3 loop: CAVGTGGGQPQHF. DNA of the CDR3: TGTGCCGTAGGGACAGGGGGCGGGCAGCCCCAGCATTTT.

Here the CDR3 DNA reads TGTGCCAGTAGTTCGGGGGAGCGGGCGACAGATACGCAGTATTTT. Its translation: CASSSGERATDTQYF. The rearrangement links TRBV19 to TRBJ2-3; perhaps TRBD2 as D (6 bases). This CDR3 has 15 residues. Germline V gene data show CDR1 as LNHDA and CDR2 as SQIVND (reference sequence). V was clipped by 5 bases and J by 3 bases, with 15 bases between them.

This clone showed up just a few times. The gene calls are TRBV7-8 and TRBJ1-2; D gene ambiguous. From germline, CDR1 is SGHVS and CDR2 FQNEAQ. The CDR3 is 14 amino acids. V was pared by 1 base and J by 2 bases, with 8 bases between. As DNA, the CDR3 is TGTGCCAGCAGCTTAGATTCGAGGAACTATGGCTACACCTTC. Translating gives CASSLDSRNYGYTF.

This clone was counted once. V is TRBV13 and J is TRBJ2-7; D is possibly TRBD2 (7 bases). Germline V gene sequence: CDR1 PRHDT, CDR2 FYEKMQ (reference sequence). Trimming took off 5 bases at V and 7 bases at J, with 15 bases between the two ends. CDR3 length: 13 amino acids. For the CDR3, the DNA is TGTGCCAGCAGCCCTGGGGGGGCGGGGGAGCAGTACTTC. Translation: CASSPGGAGEQYF.

This clone was seen only once. This rearrangement joins TRBV28 to TRBJ1-1, with D unclear. The CDR3 runs 13 residues. Germline lookup yields CDR1 MDHEN and CDR2 SYDVKM. V lost 2 bases, J lost 1 base, and 5 bases lay in between. Here the CDR3 reads CASSLTANTEAFF. The CDR3 DNA sequence: TGTGCCAGCAGTTTAACAGCGAACACTGAAGCTTTCTTT. Combining the CDR3 with reference TRBV28 and TRBJ1-1 gives the whole variable domain DVKVTQSSRYLVKRTGEKVFLECVQDMDHENMFWYRQDPGLGLRLIYFSYDVKMKEKGDIPEGYSVSREKKERFSLILESASTNQTSMYLCASSLTANTEAFFGQGTRLTVV.

This chain connects TRBV5-6 to TRBJ2-2; TRBD1 might be the D (6 bases). V was cut by 0 bases and J by 5 bases, with 17 bases left in between. CDR3 size: 17 residues. CDR1 SGHDT and CDR2 YYEEEE come from the germline V gene. CDR3 protein: CASSLARQGILTGELFF. The CDR3 region has the DNA TGTGCCAGCAGCTTGGCCCGGCAGGGGATATTGACCGGGGAGCTGTTTTTT.

This sequence joins TRBV6-5 and TRBJ2-3, with D tentatively TRBD1 (5 bases). The germline V and J ends were trimmed by 0 bases and 2 bases, with 12 bases remaining between them. Per germline, CDR1 MNHEY and CDR2 SVGAGI. This CDR3 region has 16 residues. The CDR3 DNA reads TGTGCCAGCAGTTACTCGAAGGTGGGGCTCACAGATACGCAGTATTTT. Translating gives CASSYSKVGLTDTQYF.

The chain joins TRBV29-1 to TRBJ2-3; 9 nucleotides align to TRBD2. The CDR3 runs 16 residues. V trimming: 1 base; J trimming: 7 bases; junction bases outside the gene matches: 12. The germline gives CDR1 SQVTM, CDR2 ANQGSEA. The CDR3 spells CSVEGSLAGLSNTQYF. The CDR3, as DNA: TGCAGCGTTGAAGGCAGTCTAGCGGGGTTATCAAATACGCAGTATTTT.

The chain has TRBV15 and TRBJ2-1; 9 bases are shared with TRBD2. Germline V CDR1 and CDR2: LNHNV, YYDKDF (reference sequence). This CDR3 region has 18 residues. V dropped 0 bases and J dropped 8; count of bases not matched to a gene: 14. The CDR3 DNA sequence: TGTGCCACCAGCAGAGATCTGGCTAGCGGGGTCCTAGGGGATGAGCAGTTCTTC. It yields the protein CATSRDLASGVLGDEQFF.

This rearrangement joins TRBV28 to TRBJ2-7; D is unresolved. With 3 bases removed from V and 9 bases from J, the gap between germline ends came to 9 bases. CDR3 length: 11 amino acids. Germline V gene lookup returns CDR1 MDHEN and CDR2 SYDVKM. The CDR3 protein is CASSFGATQYF. As DNA, the CDR3 is TGTGCCAGCAGTTTTGGTGCTACGCAGTACTTC. Drawing the rest from reference TRBV28 and TRBJ2-7, the complete variable domain is DVKVTQSSRYLVKRTGEKVFLECVQDMDHENMFWYRQDPGLGLRLIYFSYDVKMKEKGDIPEGYSVSREKKERFSLILESASTNQTSMYLCASSFGATQYFGPGTRLTVT.

The chain is built from TRBV7-3 and TRBJ1-1; TRBD1 agrees at 7 bases. The ends lost 3 bases at V and 5 bases at J; junction bases unmatched: 6. Germline-derived CDR1 and CDR2 are SGHTA and FQGTGA. CDR3 length equals 14 residues. CDR3 loop: CASSFNPTGTEAFF. DNA for the CDR3: TGTGCCAGCAGCTTTAATCCGACAGGGACTGAAGCTTTCTTT.

DNA of the CDR3: TGTGCCAGCAGGCCTGACCGGACAGGGAGTGAAAAACTGTTTTTT. Translated: CASRPDRTGSEKLFF. V usage is TRBV2 and J usage is TRBJ1-4; 8 nucleotides agree with TRBD1. Trimming at V came to 6 bases and at J to 7 bases, leaving 10 bases not matched to a gene. From germline, CDR1 is SNHLY and CDR2 FYNNEI. The CDR3 sequence is 15 residues long.

This chain uses TRBV9 with TRBJ1-4; the D gene is possibly TRBD1 (5 bases). The germline gives CDR1 SGDLS, CDR2 YYNGEE. The CDR3 contains 14 residues. The V and J ends lost 1 base and 3 bases respectively, with 7 bases between them. CDR3 DNA sequence: TGTGCCAGCAGCGTAAAGGGGCCTAATGAAAAACTGTTTTTT. Translating it yields CASSVKGPNEKLFF.

This clone was seen a single time. The chain has TRBV6-1 and TRBJ1-5, with TRBD1 as a possible D gene (6 bases). This CDR3 contains 15 residues. The germline V gene has CDR1 MNHNS and CDR2 SASEGT. The ends were cut back, 6 bases at V and 3 bases at J, with 15 bases in the middle. The CDR3 reads CASRSDSRNNQPQHF. CDR3 nucleotides: TGTGCCAGCAGATCGGACAGTCGAAACAATCAGCCCCAGCATTTT.

This clone was found once. The gene calls are TRBV30 and TRBJ2-3; D possibly corresponds to TRBD2 (5 bases). The CDR3 contains 14 residues. V lost 2 bases and J 2 bases, leaving 11 bases between the germline ends. Germline-derived CDR1 and CDR2 are GTSNPN and SVGIG (reference sequence). This CDR3 reads CAWSNGLPTDTQYF. As DNA, the CDR3 is TGTGCCTGGAGTAACGGACTCCCCACAGATACGCAGTATTTT.

Here the CDR3 DNA reads TGTGCCAGCAGTGAATCAGGGTACACTGAAGCTTTCTTT. Encoded protein: CASSESGYTEAFF. The chain couples TRBV2 to TRBJ1-1; possibly TRBD1 for D (5 bases). CDR3 length: 13 amino acids. Germline CDR1 is SNHLY and CDR2 is FYNNEI. Between the trimmed V and J ends, which lost 2 bases and 3 bases, there was a span of 7 bases.

The chain's CDR3 is CARSLLAEGEQFF. DNA of the CDR3: TGTGCCAGAAGCTTGTTAGCGGAAGGTGAGCAGTTCTTC. The V gene is TRBV5-3, the J gene TRBJ2-1; tentative D call: TRBD2 (6 bases). TRBV5-3 is known as an ORF, though its function is uncertain. V lost 1 base and J lost 9, with 11 bases in between. This CDR3 spans 13 amino acids.